Shown below are 5 T cell receptor beta chains from a single sample sequenced in a study of blood T cell repertoires in COVID-19. Libraries were prepared by immunoSEQ multiplex PCR; TCRdb keeps only in-frame clonotypes and omits some of them. The profile shows about 270,000 clones, over 80% of them singletons. The sequencing input was PBMCs or T cells enriched from blood (not recorded which). Source of these receptors: a woman in her thirties with acute COVID-19.

The chain links TRBV5-5 to TRBJ2-1; 13 bases fit TRBD2. Germline CDR1 and CDR2: SGHKS and YYEKEE (reference sequence). This CDR3 spans 15 amino acids. V dropped 1 base and J dropped 9; count of bases not matched to a gene: 4. The CDR3 bases are TGTGCCAGCAGCTTGCAACTAGCGGGAGGGTCTGAGCAGTTCTTC. This gives the protein CASSLQLAGGSEQFF.

This clone was counted once. The chain has TRBV28 and TRBJ2-2; no definite D call. V was shortened by 2 bases and J by 7 bases, with 8 bases between the two germline ends. This CDR3 is built from 13 residues. Germline assignment: CDR1 MDHEN and CDR2 SYDVKM. The CDR3 loop reads CASSLRAIGELFF. CDR3 bases: TGTGCCAGCAGTTTACGAGCAATCGGGGAGCTGTTTTTT.

The chain recombines TRBV20-1 with TRBJ1-5; D may be TRBD1 (6 bases). Germline V CDR1 and CDR2: DFQATT, SNEGSKA (reference sequence). The CDR3 length is 11 residues. CDR3 protein: CCIGGEQPQHF. For the CDR3, the DNA is TGCTGTATAGGGGGTGAGCAGCCCCAGCATTTT.

The J gene is TRBJ2-2, the V gene TRBV4-1; 7 bases align to TRBD2. Germline CDR1 and CDR2: MGHRA and YSYEKL. The V and J ends lost 3 bases and 4 bases, in that order; junction bases with no gene match: 14. The CDR3 length is 18 residues. CDR3 sequence reads: CASSHGVVSSGGTGELFF. CDR3 nucleotides: TGCGCCAGCAGCCATGGGGTCGTTTCTAGCGGAGGCACCGGGGAGCTGTTTTTT.

The V call is TRBV10-3, the J call TRBJ2-3; 11 nucleotides agree with TRBD2. The CDR3 extends over 15 amino acids. J was trimmed by 5 bases and V by 7 bases; bases with no gene match: 8. The germline gives CDR1 ENHRY, CDR2 SYGVKD. The CDR3 reads CAITDTGLAEDTQYF. The CDR3 nucleotides read TGTGCCATCACCGACACGGGACTAGCGGAAGATACGCAGTATTTT.